These 24 T cell receptor beta chains share one sample of origin, sequenced in a study of T cell clonotyping in hematopoietic cell transplantation. Here immunoSEQ multiplex PCR was the method, and the copy in TCRdb shows in-frame clones only, minus some. The table includes some 26,000 clones, 82% detected once. Noted time point: recipient sample about 28 days before transplant, after cytoreduction. The sequencing here drew on peripheral blood mononuclear cells, taken before stem cell transplant. Every receptor here comes from a man between 40 and 49 years old with acute myeloid leukemia. Some clones in this sample may be carry-over from other donors' samples.

J is TRBJ2-1 and V is TRBV5-4, with D uncertain. Germline V CDR1 and CDR2: SGHNT, YYREEE (reference sequence). The CDR3 contains 16 residues. Trimming cost V 5 bases and J 7 bases, with 22 bases left between them. The CDR3 here is CASSTSTSSPSNEQFF. Written as DNA, the CDR3 is TGTGCCAGCAGTACCTCGACTTCCTCGCCGAGTAATGAGCAGTTCTTC. The full variable domain, its missing parts supplied by reference TRBV5-4 and TRBJ2-1, is ETGVTQSPTHLIKTRGQQVTLRCSSQSGHNTVSWYQQALGQGPQFIFQYYREEENGRGNFPPRFSGLQFPNYSSELNVNALELDDSALYLCASSTSTSSPSNEQFFGPGTRLTVL.

This clone has more than one count but fewer than ten. The rearrangement links TRBV7-2 to TRBJ2-3; 10 bases agree with TRBD1. There are 15 residues in the CDR3. V gave up 5 bases and J gave up 3 bases; unmatched junction bases: 5. The germline V gene has CDR1 SGHTA and CDR2 FQGNSA. CDR3 residues: CASSADRGRTDTQYF. The CDR3 DNA follows: TGTGCCAGCAGCGCCGACAGGGGGCGGACAGATACGCAGTATTTT.

The chain employs TRBV4-1 and TRBJ1-2; the D is unclear. Between the trimmed V and J ends, which lost 0 bases and 4 bases, there was a span of 12 bases. Per the germline V gene, CDR1 is MGHRA and CDR2 is YSYEKL. There are 15 residues in the CDR3. For the CDR3, the DNA is TGCGCCAGCAGCCAAGATAAGCCACTGATCTATGGCTACACCTTC. This gives the protein CASSQDKPLIYGYTF.

V is TRBV7-2 and J is TRBJ2-7, with 7 bases matching TRBD2. V was clipped by 5 bases and J by 3 bases; unmatched bases: 10. The CDR3 runs 15 residues. Germline lookup yields CDR1 SGHTA and CDR2 FQGNSA. The CDR3 spells CASSLLLADVYEQYF. The CDR3 coding sequence is TGTGCCAGCAGCCTTCTCCTAGCGGACGTCTACGAGCAGTACTTC.

V gene TRBV30 combines with J gene TRBJ1-3; D is unresolved. Germline CDR1 and CDR2: GTSNPN and SVGIG (reference sequence). With 0 bases removed from V and 1 base from J, the gap between germline ends came to 7 bases. The CDR3 sequence is 14 residues long. Here the CDR3 DNA reads TGTGCCTGGAGTGTCCCGGGTTCTGGAAACACCATATATTTT. It is translated as CAWSVPGSGNTIYF.

The CDR3, as DNA: TGTGCCAGCAAAACCCGACAGAACGGGGAGCTGTTTTTT. Its protein product is CASKTRQNGELFF. This chain connects TRBV7-9 to TRBJ2-2; possibly TRBD1 for D (5 bases). V was shortened by 7 bases and J by 7 bases, with 13 bases between the two germline ends. Germline V gene lookup returns CDR1 SEHNR and CDR2 FQNEAQ (reference sequence). This CDR3 spans 13 amino acids.

The chain links TRBV10-2 to TRBJ2-1, with 11 bases identical to TRBD2. The germline gives CDR1 WSHSY, CDR2 SAAADI. V was pared by 6 bases and J by 1 base, with 5 bases of the junction left unmatched. The CDR3 is 16 residues long. CDR3 region: CASRSSGRGSYNEQFF. The CDR3 nucleotides read TGCGCCAGCAGGAGTAGCGGGAGGGGATCCTACAATGAGCAGTTCTTC.

The gene calls are TRBV5-5 and TRBJ2-7, with unresolved D. CDR1 SGHKS and CDR2 YYEKEE come from the germline V gene (reference sequence). V gave up 1 base and J gave up 0 bases, with 8 bases separating them. The CDR3 extends over 14 amino acids. The CDR3 is CASSLTESSYEQYF. For the CDR3, the DNA is TGTGCCAGCAGCTTGACGGAAAGCTCCTACGAGCAGTACTTC.

The chain links TRBV6-6 to TRBJ1-3; TRBD1 aligns across 7 bases. Germline-derived CDR1 and CDR2 are MNHNY and SVGAGI (reference sequence). The V and J ends lost 4 bases and 0 bases, in that order; junction bases with no gene match: 3. There are 15 residues in the CDR3. CDR3 nucleotide sequence: TGTGCCAGCAGTTCGGGACAGAGCTCTGGAAACACCATATATTTT. This sequence encodes CASSSGQSSGNTIYF.

In the case of this clone: Germline is not matched at one junction end, which may reflect a read error. The CDR3 loop reads CASSLGGGEADTQYF. The CDR3 bases are TGTGCCAGCAGTTTGGGGGGCGGGGAAGCAGATACGCAGTATTTT. The chain is built from TRBV5-4 and TRBJ2-3, with D perhaps matching TRBD1 or TRBD2 (6 bases each). The CDR3 is 15 residues long. Germline V gene sequence: CDR1 SGHNT, CDR2 YYREEE (reference sequence).

The chain joins TRBV9 to TRBJ1-5, with D tentatively TRBD1 (6 bases). The CDR3 spans 16 residues. V gave up 4 bases and J gave up 2 bases, with 16 bases separating them. The germline gives CDR1 SGDLS, CDR2 YYNGEE. The CDR3 is CASSKGGDSRNQPQHF. CDR3 sequence (DNA): TGTGCCAGCAGCAAGGGGGGTGACTCTCGCAATCAGCCCCAGCATTTT.

V gene TRBV6-5 combines with J gene TRBJ2-7; D remains ambiguous. V lost 4 bases to trimming and J lost 0 bases, with 1 base between them. The CDR3 is 11 amino acids. Germline CDR1 MNHEY, CDR2 SVGAGI. The CDR3 bases are TGTGCCAGCAGTTTCTCCTACGAGCAGTACTTC. Translation gives CASSFSYEQYF.

V and J are TRBV7-9 and TRBJ2-7; no clear D gene. This CDR3 has 14 residues. Germline CDR1 SEHNR, CDR2 FQNEAQ (reference sequence). The V end was cut by 2 bases, the J end by 5 bases, with 13 bases between. The CDR3: CASSLRITPDEQYF. CDR3 bases: TGTGCCAGCAGCTTACGGATAACCCCGGACGAGCAGTACTTC.

This clone was observed once. This rearrangement joins TRBV11-3 to TRBJ2-6; D gene uncertain. Deletions cut 5 bases from V and 0 bases from J, with 8 bases between. The CDR3 spans 15 residues. Germline assignment: CDR1 SGHNT and CDR2 YENEEA. The CDR3 bases are TGTGCCAGCAGCCTAGGAAGCTCTGGGGCCAACGTCCTGACTTTC. Translation: CASSLGSSGANVLTF.

The rearrangement joins TRBV27 to TRBJ2-5, with unresolved D. Per germline, CDR1 MNHEY and CDR2 SMNVEV (reference sequence). The CDR3 contains 14 residues. The V and J ends lost 1 base and 4 bases respectively, with 10 bases between them. CDR3 sequence: CASSLFGYRETQYF. CDR3 in DNA: TGTGCCAGCAGTTTATTCGGTTATAGAGAGACCCAGTACTTC.

This clone was recorded a few times. This chain uses TRBV30 with TRBJ2-5; no definite D call. This CDR3 region has 15 residues. Trimming pared 2 bases from V and 5 bases from J, leaving 18 bases between. Germline-derived CDR1 and CDR2 are GTSNPN and SVGIG (reference sequence). In DNA, the CDR3 is TGTGCCTGGAGTACGAACACTGCTCTAGGGGAGACCCAGTACTTC. Translation gives CAWSTNTALGETQYF.

This clone occurred a few times. V is TRBV6-5 and J is TRBJ2-7; TRBD2 is a possible D gene (5 bases). V lost 0 bases and J 2 bases, leaving 8 bases between the germline ends. The CDR3 extends over 14 amino acids. Germline CDR1 reads MNHEY; CDR2 reads SVGAGI. CDR3 DNA sequence: TGTGCCAGCAGTTACTCCGGGATTACCTACGAGCAGTACTTC. Residues: CASSYSGITYEQYF.

The chain uses TRBV30 and TRBJ2-5; unclear D gene. V lost 2 bases and J 5 bases, leaving 9 bases between the germline ends. The CDR3 has 12 amino acids. CDR1 GTSNPN and CDR2 SVGIG come from the germline V gene (reference sequence). The CDR3 region has the DNA TGTGCCTGGAGTTTGTTGCAGGAGACCCAGTACTTC. Translated, it gives CAWSLLQETQYF.

The chain couples TRBV25-1 to TRBJ1-1; a possible D gene is TRBD1 (6 bases). Germline V gene data show CDR1 as MGHDK and CDR2 as SYGVNS. Trimming removed 2 bases at V and 11 bases at J, with 15 bases between. The CDR3 spans 13 residues. CDR3 in DNA: TGTGCCAGCAGTGAACTGGGGGCAGGGAAGGCTTTCTTT. It translates to CASSELGAGKAFF.

The rearrangement joins TRBV6-1 to TRBJ2-7, with 10 positions matching TRBD2. CDR3 length equals 15 residues. The J segment lost 3 bases and the V segment lost 4 bases, leaving 6 bases of the junction unmatched. The germline V gene encodes CDR1 MNHNS and CDR2 SASEGT. The CDR3 DNA reads as TGTGCCAGCAGTGGTACTGCTAGCGGGAGCTACGAGCAGTACTTC. Residues: CASSGTASGSYEQYF.

The chain links TRBV13 to TRBJ2-7; D is possibly TRBD1 (5 bases). This CDR3 comprises 14 residues. V lost 3 bases and J 5 bases, leaving 14 bases between the germline ends. The germline V gene has CDR1 PRHDT and CDR2 FYEKMQ (reference sequence). This CDR3 reads CASSLTSGSDEQYF. In DNA, the CDR3 is TGTGCCAGCAGCTTGACCTCAGGGTCCGACGAGCAGTACTTC.

This chain connects TRBV5-1 to TRBJ2-7; the match to TRBD1 covers 10 bases. V lost 0 bases to trimming and J lost 7 bases; unmatched junction nucleotides: 4. The CDR3 contains 14 residues. Germline assignment: CDR1 SGHRS and CDR2 YFSETQ. CDR3 protein: CASSLAGQGEEQYF. The CDR3 DNA reads as TGCGCCAGCAGCTTGGCCGGACAGGGGGAGGAGCAGTACTTC.

This chain links TRBV19 with TRBJ2-1, with D maybe TRBD1 (6 bases). This CDR3 contains 14 residues. Germline loops: CDR1 LNHDA, CDR2 SQIVND (reference sequence). V was shortened by 3 bases and J by 1 base, with 7 bases between the two germline ends. CDR3 DNA sequence: TGTGCCAGTAGTATCCAGGGGTCCTACAATGAGCAGTTCTTC. This sequence encodes CASSIQGSYNEQFF.

The chain links TRBV5-1 to TRBJ1-5, with 7 bases lining up with TRBD1. CDR3 length: 15 amino acids. The J segment lost 4 bases and the V segment lost 4 bases, leaving 8 bases of the junction unmatched. CDR1 and CDR2 (germline): SGHRS, YFSETQ. CDR3 in DNA: TGCGCCAGCAGCACGACAGGGAATCTTAATCAGCCCCAGCATTTT. Its translation is CASSTTGNLNQPQHF.